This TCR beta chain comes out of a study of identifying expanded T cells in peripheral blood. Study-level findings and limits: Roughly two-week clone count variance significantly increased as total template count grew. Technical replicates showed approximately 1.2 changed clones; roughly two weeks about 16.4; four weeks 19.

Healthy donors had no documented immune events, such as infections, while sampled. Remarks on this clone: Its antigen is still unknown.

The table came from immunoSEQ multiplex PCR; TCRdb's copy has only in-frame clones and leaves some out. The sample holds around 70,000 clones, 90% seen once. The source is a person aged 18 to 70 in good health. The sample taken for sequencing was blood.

The CDR3, as DNA: TGTGCCAGCAGCTTAGATTACCGACGGAAAGAGACCCAGTACTTC. Its protein product is CASSLDYRRKETQYF. The chain employs TRBV7-2 and TRBJ2-5; D ambiguous. The CDR3 is made up of 15 amino acids. The V end was cut by 1 base, the J end by 3 bases, with 12 bases between. CDR1 and CDR2 (germline): SGHTA, FQGNSA. Looking up the rest from reference TRBV7-2 and TRBJ2-5 gives the full variable domain: GAGVSQSPSNKVTEKGKDVELRCDPISGHTALYWYRQSLGQGLEFLIYFQGNSAPDKSGLPSDRFSAERTGGSVSTLTIQRTQQEDSAVYLCASSLDYRRKETQYFGPGTRLLVL.